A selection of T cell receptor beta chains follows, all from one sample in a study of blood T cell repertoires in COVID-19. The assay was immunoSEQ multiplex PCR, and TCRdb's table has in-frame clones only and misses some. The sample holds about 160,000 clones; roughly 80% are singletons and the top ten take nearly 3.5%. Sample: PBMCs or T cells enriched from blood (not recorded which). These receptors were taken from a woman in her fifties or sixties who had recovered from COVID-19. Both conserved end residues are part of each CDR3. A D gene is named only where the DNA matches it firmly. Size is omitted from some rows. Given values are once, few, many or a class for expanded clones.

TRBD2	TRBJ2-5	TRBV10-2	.	CASSGTSGGTQETQYF	TGCGCCAGCAGCGGGACTAGCGGGGGGACTCAAGAGACCCAGTACTTC
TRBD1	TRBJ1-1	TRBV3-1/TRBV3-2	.	CASSLLGQGSREAFF	TGTGCCAGCAGCCTCCTCGGACAGGGGAGTAGGGAAGCTTTCTTT
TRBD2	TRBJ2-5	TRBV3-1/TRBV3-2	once	CASSQDRLAGTETQYF	TGTGCCAGCAGCCAAGATCGATTAGCGGGGACGGAGACCCAGTACTTC
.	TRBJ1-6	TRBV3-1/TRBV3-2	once	CASAAASYNSPLHF	TGTGCCAGCGCCGCGGCCTCCTATAATTCACCCCTCCACTTT
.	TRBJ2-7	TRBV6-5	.	CASSYGGALDEQYF	TGTGCCAGCAGTTACGGGGGGGCTTTGGACGAGCAGTACTTC
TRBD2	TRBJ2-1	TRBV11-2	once	CATLAGASYNEQFF	TGTGCCACTTTAGCGGGGGCCTCCTACAATGAGCAGTTCTTC
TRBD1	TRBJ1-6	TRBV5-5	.	CASSPRDRGLGSYNSPLHF	TGTGCCAGCAGCCCCCGGGACAGGGGGCTGGGTTCCTATAATTCACCCCTCCACTTT
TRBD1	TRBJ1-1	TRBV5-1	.	CASSFHDRGQNTEAFF	TGCGCCAGCAGCTTCCATGACAGGGGCCAAAACACTGAAGCTTTCTTT
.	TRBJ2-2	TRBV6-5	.	CASSVGGAGELFF	TGTGCCAGCAGCGTAGGGGGGGCCGGGGAGCTGTTTTTT
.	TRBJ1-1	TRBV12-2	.	CASRARHELTLMAFF	TGTGCAAGTCGCGCCCGACATGAATTAACTCTTATGGCTTTCTTT
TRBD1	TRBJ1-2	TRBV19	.	CASSIGTGPYGYTF	TGTGCCAGTAGTATCGGGACAGGTCCCTATGGCTACACCTTC
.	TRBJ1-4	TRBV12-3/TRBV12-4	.	CASSLQENEKLFF	TGTGCCAGCAGTCTACAGGAGAATGAAAAACTGTTTTTT
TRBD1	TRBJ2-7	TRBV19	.	CASSIARGREQYF	TGTGCCAGTAGTATAGCGAGGGGGCGCGAGCAGTACTTC
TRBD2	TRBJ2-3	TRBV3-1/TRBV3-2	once	CASSQGTSGLTDTQYF	TGTGCCAGCAGCCAAGGGACTAGCGGGTTAACAGATACGCAGTATTTT
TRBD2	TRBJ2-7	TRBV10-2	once	CASSVLAGGDEQYF	TGCGCCAGCAGTGTACTAGCGGGGGGGGACGAGCAGTACTTC
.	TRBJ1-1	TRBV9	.	CASSPWGDAYAEAFF	TGTGCCAGCAGCCCCTGGGGGGATGCCTACGCTGAAGCTTTCTTT
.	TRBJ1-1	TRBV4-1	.	CASSQLTGSGTEAFF	TGCGCCAGCAGCCAATTAACAGGGTCGGGGACTGAAGCTTTCTTT
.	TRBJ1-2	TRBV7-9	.	CASSLGATASGYTF	TGTGCCAGCAGCTTAGGCGCAACAGCCTCGGGCTACACCTTC
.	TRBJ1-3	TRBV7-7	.	CASSSGPSSGNTIYF	TGTGCCAGCAGCAGCGGACCGAGCTCTGGAAACACCATATATTTT
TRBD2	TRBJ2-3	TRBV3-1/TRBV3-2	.	CASSQEWGGNTDTQYF	TGTGCCAGCAGCCAAGAATGGGGGGGGAACACAGATACGCAGTATTTT
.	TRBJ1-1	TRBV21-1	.	CASSKFQGWAFF	TGTGCCAGCAGCAAATTTCAGGGGTGGGCTTTCTTT
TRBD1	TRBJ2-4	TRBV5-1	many	CASSLEGASAKNIQYF	TGCGCCAGCAGCTTGGAGGGGGCCTCAGCCAAAAACATTCAGTACTTC
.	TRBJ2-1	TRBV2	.	CASSERTETHEQFF	TGTGCCAGCAGTGAGAGGACAGAAACCCATGAGCAGTTCTTC
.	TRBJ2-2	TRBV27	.	CASSVTVSGELFF	TGTGCCAGCAGTGTGACAGTATCCGGGGAGCTGTTTTTT
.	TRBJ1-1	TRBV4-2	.	CASSQVGPWEASQKAFF	TGTGCCAGCAGCCAAGTAGGGCCCTGGGAGGCCAGCCAGAAAGCTTTCTTT
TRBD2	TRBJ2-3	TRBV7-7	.	CASSLGSGGGSKVSTQYF	TGTGCCAGCAGCTTAGGGTCTGGCGGGGGGTCCAAAGTTAGTACGCAGTATTTT
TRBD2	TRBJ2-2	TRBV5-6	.	CASSSAGLAGPGELFF	TGTGCCAGCAGCAGTGCCGGACTAGCGGGCCCCGGGGAGCTGTTTTTT
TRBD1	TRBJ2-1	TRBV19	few	CASRMGQGKWNEQFF	TGTGCCAGTAGAATGGGACAGGGGAAGTGGAATGAGCAGTTCTTC
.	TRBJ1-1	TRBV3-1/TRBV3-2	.	CASSLHEGVTEAFF	TGTGCCAGCAGCCTCCATGAAGGGGTTACTGAAGCTTTCTTT
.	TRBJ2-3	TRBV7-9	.	CASSQTKGDTQYF	TGTGCCAGCAGCCAGACAAAAGGAGATACGCAGTATTTT
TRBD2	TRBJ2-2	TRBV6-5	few	CASSYRGGDTGELFF	TGTGCCAGCAGTTACCGGGGGGGGGACACCGGGGAGCTGTTTTTT
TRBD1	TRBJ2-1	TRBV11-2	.	CASSLGNPRDRGCEQFF	TGTGCCAGCAGCTTAGGCAACCCCCGGGACAGGGGTTGCGAGCAGTTCTTC
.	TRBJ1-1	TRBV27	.	CASRPGGKGLNTEAFF	TGTGCCAGCCGGCCGGGGGGCAAAGGCTTGAACACTGAAGCTTTCTTT
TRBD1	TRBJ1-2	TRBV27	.	CASSLTAGGNYGYTF	TGTGCCAGCAGTTTAACGGCAGGGGGCAACTATGGCTACACCTTC
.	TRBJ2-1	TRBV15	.	CATSRITGTYNEQFF	TGTGCCACCAGCAGAATCACAGGGACCTACAATGAGCAGTTCTTC
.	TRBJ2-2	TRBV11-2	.	CASSLSAGELFF	TGTGCCAGCAGCTTGAGCGCCGGGGAGCTGTTTTTT
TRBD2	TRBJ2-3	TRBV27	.	CASSLLAGGSDTQYF	TGTGCCAGCAGTCTACTAGCGGGGGGCTCAGATACGCAGTATTTT
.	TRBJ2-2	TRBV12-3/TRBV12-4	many	CASSSAAGELFF	TGTGCCAGCAGTTCAGCCGCCGGGGAGCTGTTTTTT
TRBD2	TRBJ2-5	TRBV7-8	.	CASSLWTSGEPHF	TGTGCCAGCAGCCTCTGGACTAGCGGGGAACCCCACTTC
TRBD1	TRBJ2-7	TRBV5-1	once	CASSLAWTGASYEQYF	TGCGCCAGCAGCTTGGCTTGGACAGGCGCCTCCTACGAGCAGTACTTC
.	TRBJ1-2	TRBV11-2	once	CASSLDLLSGYGYTF	TGTGCCAGCAGCTTAGACCTCCTGAGTGGCTATGGCTACACCTTC